One sample yielded the 7 T cell receptor beta chains listed below, sequenced in a study of PD-1 blockade in classical Hodgkin lymphoma (dated by TCRdb to the early 2020s). What the time point label conveys for this sample: cycle 1 day 1 (C1D1), immediately before nivolumab initiation. Every trial patient had relapsed after autologous stem cell transplantation, and cohorts A, B and C differed in prior brentuximab vedotin exposure. The method was the immunoSEQ multiplex PCR assay. What TCRdb holds here is the immuneACCESS table cut down to in-frame rearrangements. Part of the clones is not present; checked against another copy, under half of the missing clones reflect an unresolved V gene, and the others are unexplained. In all, the sample holds some 84,000 clones, and about 89% of those were seen once. In total, the top ten clones hold about 20% of the sample. This specimen consisted of peripheral blood mononuclear cells (PBMCs), obtained at baseline. These receptors all stem from a human donor with classical Hodgkin lymphoma.

The rearrangement uses TRBV4-2 and TRBJ2-3, with unresolved D. V was shortened by 1 base and J by 0 bases, with 8 bases between the two germline ends. CDR1 is LGHNA and CDR2 is YNFKEQ in the germline V gene. CDR3 length equals 15 residues. The CDR3 spells CASSQGVSSTDTQYF. The CDR3 coding sequence is TGTGCCAGCAGCCAAGGGGTCTCTAGCACAGATACGCAGTATTTT.

This rearrangement joins TRBV13 to TRBJ2-3, with 7 bases identical to TRBD2. This CDR3 contains 12 residues. V shed 11 bases and J 3 bases; nucleotides not matched to a gene: 5. Looked up from germline, CDR1 is PRHDT and CDR2 is FYEKMQ (reference sequence). DNA of the CDR3: TGTGCCTCTAGCGGATCTACAGATACGCAGTATTTT. It specifies CASSGSTDTQYF.

The chain has TRBV6-5 and TRBJ2-1; 13 bases fit TRBD2. This CDR3 spans 15 amino acids. Per germline, CDR1 MNHEY and CDR2 SVGAGI. V gave up 6 bases and J gave up 8 bases; unmatched junction bases: 7. CDR3 nucleotides: TGTGCCAGCAGACGGACTAGCGGGAGTACCTATGAGCAGTTCTTC. This translates into CASRRTSGSTYEQFF.

The chain links TRBV7-9 to TRBJ1-4, with 9 bases lining up with TRBD1. The germline V gene encodes CDR1 SEHNR and CDR2 FQNEAQ (reference sequence). This CDR3 comprises 15 residues. V gave up 7 bases and J gave up 5 bases; unmatched junction bases: 8. The CDR3 nucleotides are TGTGCCAGCACCAATGCCGGGACAGGGAATGAAAAACTGTTTTTT. Protein: CASTNAGTGNEKLFF.

This chain uses TRBV21-1 with TRBJ1-4. TRBV21-1 is a documented pseudogene. The CDR3 covers 15 residues. CDR3 in amino acids: CASSKADLPGEKLFF. The CDR3 region has the DNA TGTGCCAGCAGCAAAGCTGACCTCCCGGGTGAAAAACTGTTTTTT.

The chain recombines TRBV4-2 with TRBJ1-1; 9 bases line up with TRBD1. The length of the CDR3 is 16 residues. Germline lookup yields CDR1 LGHNA and CDR2 YNFKEQ. With 0 bases clipped from V and 5 bases from J, the junction kept 7 bases outside the gene matches. The CDR3 nucleotides read TGTGCCAGCAGCCAAGATGGCATGACAGGGGGAACTGAAGCTTTCTTT. Its protein is CASSQDGMTGGTEAFF.

The V call is TRBV28, the J call TRBJ2-7; D call uncertain. Per germline, CDR1 MDHEN and CDR2 SYDVKM. The V end lost 8 bases, the J end lost 4 bases, and 18 bases lay between the germline ends. The CDR3 spans 14 residues. CDR3 DNA sequence: TGTGCCAGCCAAGGGCTTTGGGGATTGTACGAGCAGTACTTC. Its translation: CASQGLWGLYEQYF.